This section outlines one TCR beta chain sequence together with its context. Found in a library prepared for alpha chains, this beta chain is an off-target read, and its abundance has little meaning. V was cut by 7 bases and J by 1 base, with 18 bases left in between. CDR3 length: 15 residues. The germline CDR1 and CDR2 sequences are DFQATT and SNEGSKA (reference sequence). A single record per CDR3 protein comes from TCRdb applying MiXCR to the RT-PCR reads. Among thousands of distinct CDR3 sequences listed, approximately 90% were seen once. This receptor was obtained from a female donor in good health, serving as a healthy control. The chain combines TRBV20-1 with TRBJ2-3, with D tentatively TRBD2 (6 bases). Sample: memory CD4+ T cells from blood. The CDR3 sequence: CSGSGTHRGTDTQYF. The CDR3 nucleotides are TGCAGTGGCTCCGGGACTCATAGGGGCACAGATACGCAGTATTTT.